This TCR beta chain derives from a study of blood T cell repertoires in COVID-19. Across the study: The United States, Italy and Spain provided the acute and convalescent COVID-19 samples. T cells, B-cell-depleted T cells, or PBMCs supplied cDNA or gDNA.

J gave up 7 bases and V 2 bases, and 17 bases lay outside the gene matches. CDR3 length: 19 amino acids. Per germline, CDR1 ENHRY and CDR2 SYGVKD. Original processing notes: Estimation of nucleated cell counts relied on the amplification of reference gene primers. Assay: immunoSEQ multiplex PCR; the TCRdb copy retains only in-frame clones and omits some. V, J and clone size are those of that table, while D and trimming were read from the DNA. This sample yields about 35,000 clones, of which about four fifths are seen a single time; approximately 41% belongs to the top ten. The source is a man older than 75 with active or convalescent COVID-19. Sequenced material: peripheral blood. The chain couples TRBV10-3 to TRBJ2-1; 10 nucleotides agree with TRBD2. The CDR3 region is CAISEDQVGASGRKNEQFF. The CDR3 DNA reads as TGTGCCATCAGTGAGGACCAGGTTGGGGCTAGCGGGAGAAAAAATGAGCAGTTCTTC.